This T cell receptor (beta chain) is from a study of blood T cell repertoires in COVID-19. Study in general: Some COVID-19 samples were acute and others convalescent; all came from the United States, Italy and Spain. T cells, B-cell-depleted T cells, or PBMCs supplied cDNA or gDNA.

The authors' processing: The authors estimated nucleated cell counts from reference gene primer amplification. Repertoires were generated with immunoSEQ multiplex PCR, while TCRdb's copy carries only in-frame clones and drops some. The V and J calls and clone size come from that table; D and trimming were worked out from the DNA. The sample holds 270,000 or so clones, approximately 85% seen once. V lost 9 bases and J lost 2; bases outside the gene matches: 6. The CDR3 covers 14 residues. Germline-derived CDR1 and CDR2 are SGHNT and YYREEE (reference sequence). This clone occurred once. This sequence joins TRBV5-4 and TRBJ2-2, with TRBD1 identical over 8 bases. The origin of this receptor is a human donor in a cohort sampled during active COVID-19. Source material: peripheral blood. The CDR3, as DNA: TGTGCCACTGCACAGGGGGGTAACACCGGGGAGCTGTTTTTT. As protein: CATAQGGNTGELFF.